This T cell receptor (beta chain) was captured in a study of cytomegalovirus exposure and HLA in healthy donors. Study results and limitations: One later analysis, an examination of the roughly 110 validation repertoires, found that first-cohort TCR clusters tended to co-occur in them. There were 160 or so TCR beta chains listed as cytomegalovirus-associated.

A note on this clone: Its antigen remains unknown.

This CDR3 contains 13 residues. Germline values: CDR1 GTSNPN, CDR2 SVGIG (reference sequence). The V and J ends lost 0 bases and 3 bases respectively, with 8 bases between them. The data were produced by immunoSEQ multiplex PCR, yet TCRdb's version contains in-frame clones alone and is incomplete. The sample lists about 130,000 clones; 89% were seen once. The sequence came from a woman between 18 and 29 years old in good health and CMV-seropositive. Sequencing was carried out using PBMCs. The chain recombines TRBV30 with TRBJ1-2; possibly TRBD1 for D (6 bases). The CDR3 is CAWSVTGDYGYTF. CDR3 DNA sequence: TGTGCCTGGAGTGTGACAGGCGACTATGGCTACACCTTC.